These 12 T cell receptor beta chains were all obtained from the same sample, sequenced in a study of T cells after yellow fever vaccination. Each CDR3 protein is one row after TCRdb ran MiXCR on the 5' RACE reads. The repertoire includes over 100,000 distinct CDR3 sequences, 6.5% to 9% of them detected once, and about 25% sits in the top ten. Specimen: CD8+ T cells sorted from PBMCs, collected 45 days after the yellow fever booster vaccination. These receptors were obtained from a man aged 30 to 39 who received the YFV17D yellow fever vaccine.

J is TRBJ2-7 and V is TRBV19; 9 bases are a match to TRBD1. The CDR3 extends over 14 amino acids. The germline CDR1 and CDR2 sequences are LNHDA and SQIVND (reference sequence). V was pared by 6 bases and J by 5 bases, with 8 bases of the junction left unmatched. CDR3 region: CASSPGTGTHEQYF. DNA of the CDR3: TGTGCCAGTAGCCCCGGGACAGGGACCCACGAGCAGTACTTC.

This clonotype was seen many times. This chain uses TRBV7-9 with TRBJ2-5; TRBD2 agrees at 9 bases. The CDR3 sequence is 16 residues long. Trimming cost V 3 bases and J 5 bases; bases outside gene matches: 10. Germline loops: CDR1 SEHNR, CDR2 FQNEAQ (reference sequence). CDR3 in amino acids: CASSFELAGWLETQYF. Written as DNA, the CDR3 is TGTGCCAGCAGCTTTGAGCTAGCGGGATGGTTGGAGACCCAGTACTTC.

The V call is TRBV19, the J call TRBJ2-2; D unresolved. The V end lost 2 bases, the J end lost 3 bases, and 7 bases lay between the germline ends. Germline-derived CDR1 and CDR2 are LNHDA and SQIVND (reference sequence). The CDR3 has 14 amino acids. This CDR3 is CASSINSYTGELFF. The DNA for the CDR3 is TGTGCCAGTAGTATAAACAGCTACACCGGGGAGCTGTTTTTT. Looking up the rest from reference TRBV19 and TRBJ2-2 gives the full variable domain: DGGITQSPKYLFRKEGQNVTLSCEQNLNHDAMYWYRQDPGQGLRLIYYSQIVNDFQKGDIAEGYSVSREKKESFPLTVTSAQKNPTAFYLCASSINSYTGELFFGEGSRLTVL.

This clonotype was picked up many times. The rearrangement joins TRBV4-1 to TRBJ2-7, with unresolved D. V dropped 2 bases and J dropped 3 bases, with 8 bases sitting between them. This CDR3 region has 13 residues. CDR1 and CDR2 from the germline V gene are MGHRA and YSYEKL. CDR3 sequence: CASSQKLDYEQYF. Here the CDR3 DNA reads TGCGCCAGCAGCCAAAAGCTGGACTACGAGCAGTACTTC.

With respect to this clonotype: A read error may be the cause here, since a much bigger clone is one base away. DNA of the CDR3: TGTGCCAGCAGTGATTCGAATGATTCACCCCTCCACTTT. It is translated as CASSDSNDSPLHF. The genes are TRBV25-1 and TRBJ1-6; D not resolved. CDR1 and CDR2 (germline): MGHDK, SYGVNS. The V end was cut by 3 bases, the J end by 8 bases, with 8 bases between. This CDR3 region has 13 residues.

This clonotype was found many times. The CDR3 region has the DNA TGTGCCAGCTGTGCCGCGACCAAAAACATTCAGTACTTC. This sequence encodes CASCAATKNIQYF. The chain uses TRBV5-6 and TRBJ2-4; no clear D gene. The V gene's germline CDR1 is SGHDT and CDR2 YYEEEE. The CDR3 loop spans 13 amino acids. Trimming shortened V by 7 bases and J by 2 bases, and 10 bases separated the two germline ends.

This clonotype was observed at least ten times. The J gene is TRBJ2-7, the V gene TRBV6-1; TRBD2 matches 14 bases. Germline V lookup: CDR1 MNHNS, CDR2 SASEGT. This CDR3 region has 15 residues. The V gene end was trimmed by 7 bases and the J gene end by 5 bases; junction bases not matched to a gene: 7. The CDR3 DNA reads TGTGCCAGCACCGCGACTAGCGGGAGGGCTAACGAGCAGTACTTC. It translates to CASTATSGRANEQYF.

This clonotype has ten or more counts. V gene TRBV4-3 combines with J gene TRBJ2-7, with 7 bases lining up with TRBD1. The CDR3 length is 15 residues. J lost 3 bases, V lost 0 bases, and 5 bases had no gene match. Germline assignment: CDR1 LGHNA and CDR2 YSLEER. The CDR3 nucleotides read TGCGCCAGCAGCCAAGACCAGGGGGTCTACTACGAGCAGTACTTC. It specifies CASSQDQGVYYEQYF.

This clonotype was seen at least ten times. The CDR3 bases are TGTGCCATCTCTTCTCGGGTCATACCCGGAAATAATTCACCCCTCCACTTT. It encodes CAISSRVIPGNNSPLHF. The chain combines TRBV10-3 with TRBJ1-6; D not resolved. Germline assignment: CDR1 ENHRY and CDR2 SYGVKD. The V end was cut by 8 bases, the J end by 5 bases, with 22 bases between. CDR3 size: 17 residues.

CDR3 DNA: TGTGCCAGCAGCTTTATCCATGAACAGGGGGCAGATCAAGAGACCCAGTACTTC. Residues: CASSFIHEQGADQETQYF. This chain uses TRBV5-5 with TRBJ2-5; TRBD1 agrees at 9 bases. The CDR3 is made up of 18 amino acids. Trimming took 2 bases from V and 2 from J; bases not matched to a gene: 13. CDR1 SGHKS and CDR2 YYEKEE come from the germline V gene (reference sequence).

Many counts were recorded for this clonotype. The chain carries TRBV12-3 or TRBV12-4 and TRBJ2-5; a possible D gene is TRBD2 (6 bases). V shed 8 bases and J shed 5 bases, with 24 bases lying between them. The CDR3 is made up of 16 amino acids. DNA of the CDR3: TGTGCCAGCCAAGTTGCCAGCGGTCTACGGGGGGAGACCCAGTACTTC. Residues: CASQVASGLRGETQYF.

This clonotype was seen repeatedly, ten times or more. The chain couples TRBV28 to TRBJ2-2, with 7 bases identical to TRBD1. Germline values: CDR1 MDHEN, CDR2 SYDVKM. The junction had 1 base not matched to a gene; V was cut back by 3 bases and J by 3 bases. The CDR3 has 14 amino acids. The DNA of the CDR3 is TGTGCCAGCAGTTTGACAGGGTACACCGGGGAGCTGTTTTTT. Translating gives CASSLTGYTGELFF.